The 10 T cell receptor beta chains reported below all come from one sample, sequenced in a study of blood T cells in healthy people across ages. Together with a sample-barcoded 5' primer, a J-beta primer mix was included in a second PCR lasting about 7 to 12 cycles. MiXCR, run by TCRdb on the 5' RACE reads, gives a single entry per CDR3 protein. The data show hundreds of thousands of distinct CDR3 sequences, about half seen once. The sequencing input was blood. Receptors originate from an elderly man in good health.

This clonotype has only a few counts. The chain has TRBV6-4 and TRBJ2-1, with TRBD1 identical over 10 bases. CDR1 is MRHNA and CDR2 is SNTAGT in the germline V gene. J was trimmed by 3 bases and V by 6 bases; bases with no gene match: 8. This CDR3 is 16 amino acids long. CDR3 sequence reads: CASSPQDRGDYNEQFF. The CDR3, as DNA: TGTGCCAGCAGCCCCCAGGACAGGGGGGACTACAATGAGCAGTTCTTC.

This clonotype was seen repeatedly, ten times or more. This chain joins TRBV6-6 and TRBJ2-1, with unresolved D. Trimming took 0 bases from V and 5 from J, leaving 11 bases between them. Germline CDR1 reads MNHNY; CDR2 reads SVGAGI (reference sequence). CDR3 length equals 15 residues. As DNA, the CDR3 is TGTGCCAGCAGTTACTCGATGAGACCCGACAATGAGCAGTTCTTC. Amino acid sequence: CASSYSMRPDNEQFF.

The rearrangement joins TRBV12-3 or TRBV12-4 to TRBJ1-4, with TRBD1 matching 7 bases. After removal of 6 bases from V and 4 bases from J, the junction contained 5 bases not matched to a gene. The CDR3 extends over 14 amino acids. Written as DNA, the CDR3 is TGTGCCAGCAGCAAGGACAGGTTTAATGAAAAACTGTTTTTT. This sequence encodes CASSKDRFNEKLFF.

V gene TRBV11-2 combines with J gene TRBJ2-3, with 11 nucleotides matching TRBD2. The CDR3 length is 15 residues. The V and J ends lost 7 bases and 3 bases, in that order; junction bases with no gene match: 6. Germline V gene sequence: CDR1 SGHAT, CDR2 FQNNGV. CDR3 DNA: TGTGCCAGCACCTATACTAGCGGGAGAACAGATACGCAGTATTTT. Translated, it gives CASTYTSGRTDTQYF. The full variable domain, with the rest looked up from reference TRBV11-2 and TRBJ2-3, is EAGVAQSPRYKIIEKRQSVAFWCNPISGHATLYWYQQILGQGPKLLIQFQNNGVVDDSQLPKDRFSAERLKGVDSTLKIQPAKLEDSAVYLCASTYTSGRTDTQYFGPGTRLTVL.

The chain recombines TRBV20-1 with TRBJ2-1, with TRBD1 matching 10 bases. The CDR3 is made up of 15 amino acids. After removal of 5 bases from V and 4 bases from J, the junction contained 8 bases not matched to a gene. Germline V gene data show CDR1 as DFQATT and CDR2 as SNEGSKA (reference sequence). The CDR3 coding sequence is TGCAGTGCTCTTGTGGGACAGGGGTATTACAATGAGCAGTTCTTC. It translates to CSALVGQGYYNEQFF.

There are many counts of this clonotype. V and J are TRBV20-1 and TRBJ2-5, with a weak D call TRBD2 (5 bases). The CDR3 consists of 14 residues. The germline V gene encodes CDR1 DFQATT and CDR2 SNEGSKA (reference sequence). V lost 6 bases to trimming and J lost 0 bases, with 14 bases between them. This chain's CDR3 is CSAPEEADQETQYF. As DNA, the CDR3 is TGCAGTGCCCCAGAGGAGGCAGACCAAGAGACCCAGTACTTC.

In its sample, this clonotype was seen a few times. The rearrangement links TRBV7-8 to TRBJ2-1, with D perhaps TRBD1 (5 bases). Germline V gives CDR1 SGHVS, CDR2 FQNEAQ. V was trimmed by 3 bases and J by 5 bases, leaving 14 bases between them. This CDR3 contains 15 residues. CDR3 sequence (DNA): TGTGCCAGCAGCTTTCTAGTCAGGGTGGACAATGAGCAGTTCTTC. Translated, it gives CASSFLVRVDNEQFF.

The chain joins TRBV28 to TRBJ2-1, with 12 bases that match TRBD1. Per the germline V gene, CDR1 is MDHEN and CDR2 is SYDVKM. The CDR3 covers 15 residues. The V segment lost 4 bases and the J segment 9 bases; nucleotides outside the gene matches: 7. The DNA of the CDR3 is TGTGCCAGCAGTTCATCCGGGACAGGGGGCCGTGAGCAGTTCTTC. The encoded protein is CASSSSGTGGREQFF. Full variable domain (missing parts from reference TRBV28 and TRBJ2-1): DVKVTQSSRYLVKRTGEKVFLECVQDMDHENMFWYRQDPGLGLRLIYFSYDVKMKEKGDIPEGYSVSREKKERFSLILESASTNQTSMYLCASSSSGTGGREQFFGPGTRLTVL.

The gene calls are TRBV20-1 and TRBJ2-5, with TRBD2 as a possible D gene (5 bases). Near its end, the DNA agrees better with TRBJ2-7, so the J call may be wrong. The CDR3 has 15 amino acids. Germline-derived CDR1 and CDR2 are DFQATT and SNEGSKA (reference sequence). In DNA form, the CDR3 reads TGCAGTGCTAGAAAACCCGTAACGGGAACGTACGAGCAGTACTTC. Translation: CSARKPVTGTYEQYF.

The chain has TRBV18 and TRBJ2-1; 7 nucleotides align to TRBD2. The V segment lost 6 bases and the J segment 8 bases; nucleotides outside the gene matches: 10. Germline assignment: CDR1 KGHSH and CDR2 LQKENI. The CDR3 spans 14 residues. As DNA, the CDR3 is TGTGCCAGCTCCCGATCGGGAGGCGCCTATGAGCAGTTCTTC. Translating it yields CASSRSGGAYEQFF. The full variable domain, completed using reference TRBV18 and TRBJ2-1, is NAGVMQNPRHLVRRRGQEARLRCSPMKGHSHVYWYRQLPEEGLKFMVYLQKENIIDESGMPKERFSAEFPKEGPSILRIQQVVRGDSAAYFCASSRSGGAYEQFFGPGTRLTVL.